What follows describes a single T cell receptor (beta chain). Antigen specificity is unknown. Treatment: approximately nine-day PBMC culture with coronavirus spike peptide pools or control peptides (ViraFEST assay). For ViraFEST, peptide pools expanded antigen-specific T cells, after which the TCRs were sequenced. These data are taken from a study of vaccination and CD4 T cells after COVID-19. Looking at the study overall: Culture controls were given either a CEFX pool, an HIV-1 Nef pool, or no peptide.

An Oncomine TCR Beta short-read assay was used to sequence the DNA from cultured CD4+ T cells. TCRdb re-analysed the PCR reads in MiXCR, keeping a single row per CDR3 protein. The sample contains about 21,000 distinct CDR3 sequences, roughly 70% of which appear only once. Sequenced material: CD4+ T cells from blood, cultured in vitro. This receptor was identified in a human donor who had recovered from COVID-19.

The CDR3 sequence: CASAPHSYNEQFF. The CDR3, as DNA: TGTGCCAGCGCCCCCCACTCCTACAATGAGCAGTTCTTC. The chain employs TRBV27 and TRBJ2-1, with D unclear. This CDR3 has 13 residues. Germline values: CDR1 MNHEY, CDR2 SMNVEV (reference sequence). The germline V and J ends were trimmed by 8 bases and 0 bases, with 8 bases remaining between them.